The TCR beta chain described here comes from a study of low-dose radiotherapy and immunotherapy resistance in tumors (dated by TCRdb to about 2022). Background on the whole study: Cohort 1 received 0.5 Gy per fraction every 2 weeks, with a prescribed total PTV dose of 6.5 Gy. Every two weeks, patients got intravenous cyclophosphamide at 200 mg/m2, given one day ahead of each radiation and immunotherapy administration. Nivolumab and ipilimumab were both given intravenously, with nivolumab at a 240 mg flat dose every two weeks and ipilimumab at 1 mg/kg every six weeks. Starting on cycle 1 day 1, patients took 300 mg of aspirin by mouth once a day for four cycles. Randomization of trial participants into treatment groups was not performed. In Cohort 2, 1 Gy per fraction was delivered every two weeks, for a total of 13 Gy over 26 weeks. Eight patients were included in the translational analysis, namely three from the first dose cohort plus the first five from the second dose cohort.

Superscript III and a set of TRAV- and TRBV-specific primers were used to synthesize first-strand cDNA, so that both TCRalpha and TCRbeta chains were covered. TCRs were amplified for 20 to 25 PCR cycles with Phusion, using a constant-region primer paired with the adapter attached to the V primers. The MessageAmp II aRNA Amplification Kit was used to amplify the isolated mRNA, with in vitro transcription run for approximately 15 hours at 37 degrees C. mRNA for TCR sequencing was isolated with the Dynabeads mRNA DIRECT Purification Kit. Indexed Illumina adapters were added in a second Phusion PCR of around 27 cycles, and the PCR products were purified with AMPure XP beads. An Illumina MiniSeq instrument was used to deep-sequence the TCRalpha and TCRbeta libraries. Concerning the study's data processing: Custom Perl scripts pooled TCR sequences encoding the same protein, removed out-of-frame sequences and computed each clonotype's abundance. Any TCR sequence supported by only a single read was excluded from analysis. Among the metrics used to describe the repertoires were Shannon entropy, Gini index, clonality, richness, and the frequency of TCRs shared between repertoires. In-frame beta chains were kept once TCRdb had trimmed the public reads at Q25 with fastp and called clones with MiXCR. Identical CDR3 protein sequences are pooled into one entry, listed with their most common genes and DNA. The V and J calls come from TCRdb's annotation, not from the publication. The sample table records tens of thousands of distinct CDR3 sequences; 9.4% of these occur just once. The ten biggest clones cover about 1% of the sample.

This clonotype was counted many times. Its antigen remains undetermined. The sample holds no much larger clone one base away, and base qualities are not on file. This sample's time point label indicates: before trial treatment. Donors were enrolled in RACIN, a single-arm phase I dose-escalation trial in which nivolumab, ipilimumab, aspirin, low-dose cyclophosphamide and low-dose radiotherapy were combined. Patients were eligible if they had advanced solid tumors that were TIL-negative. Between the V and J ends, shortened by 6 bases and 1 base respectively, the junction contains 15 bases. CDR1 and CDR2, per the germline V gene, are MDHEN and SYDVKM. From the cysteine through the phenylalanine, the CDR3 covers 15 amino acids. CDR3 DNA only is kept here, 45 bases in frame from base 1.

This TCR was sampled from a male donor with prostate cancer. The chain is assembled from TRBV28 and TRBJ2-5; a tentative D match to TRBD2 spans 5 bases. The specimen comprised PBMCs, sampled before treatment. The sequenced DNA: TGTGCCAGCAGCCCGGGGTCAAAAATCCAAGAGACCCAGTACTTC. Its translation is CASSPGSKIQETQYF. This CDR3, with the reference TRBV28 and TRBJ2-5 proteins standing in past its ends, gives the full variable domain DVKVTQSSRYLVKRTGEKVFLECVQDMDHENMFWYRQDPGLGLRLIYFSYDVKMKEKGDIPEGYSVSREKKERFSLILESASTNQTSMYLCASSPGSKIQETQYFGPGTRLLVL.